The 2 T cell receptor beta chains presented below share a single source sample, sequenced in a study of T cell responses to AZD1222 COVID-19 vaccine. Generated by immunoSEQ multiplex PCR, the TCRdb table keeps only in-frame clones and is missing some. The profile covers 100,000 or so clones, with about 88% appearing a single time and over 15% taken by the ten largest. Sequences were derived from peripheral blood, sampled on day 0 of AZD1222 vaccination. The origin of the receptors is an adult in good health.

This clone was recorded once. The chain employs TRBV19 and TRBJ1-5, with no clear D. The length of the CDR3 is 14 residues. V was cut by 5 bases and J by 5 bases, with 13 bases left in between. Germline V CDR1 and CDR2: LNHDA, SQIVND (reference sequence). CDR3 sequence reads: CASSLSGSDQPQHF. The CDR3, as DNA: TGTGCCAGTAGTCTCTCCGGGTCTGATCAGCCCCAGCATTTT.

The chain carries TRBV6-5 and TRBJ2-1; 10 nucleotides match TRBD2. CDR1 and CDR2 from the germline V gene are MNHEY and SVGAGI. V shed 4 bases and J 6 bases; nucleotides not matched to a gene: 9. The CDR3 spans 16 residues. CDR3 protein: CASSFSGGAPANEQFF. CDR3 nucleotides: TGTGCCAGCAGTTTCAGCGGGGGGGCACCCGCCAATGAGCAGTTCTTC.